A single sample is the source of the 11 T cell receptor beta chains below, sequenced in a study of blood T cell repertoires in COVID-19. Repertoires were generated with immunoSEQ multiplex PCR, while TCRdb's copy carries only in-frame clones and drops some. The table lists roughly 230,000 clones, 75% to 90% of them singletons. Sequencing was performed on peripheral blood. All receptors derive from a woman in her 40s who had recovered from COVID-19.

J is TRBJ2-5 and V is TRBV11-2; TRBD1 agrees at 12 bases. The CDR3 sequence is 14 residues long. V lost 4 bases and J lost 7; bases outside the gene matches: 4. Germline CDR1 reads SGHAT; CDR2 reads FQNNGV. The CDR3: CASSSGQGAATQYF. CDR3 DNA: TGTGCCAGCAGCTCGGGACAGGGGGCCGCGACCCAGTACTTC.

The chain uses TRBV27 and TRBJ2-1; the D gene is possibly TRBD1 (6 bases). The CDR3 contains 17 residues. Trimming shortened V by 4 bases and J by 6 bases, and 22 bases separated the two germline ends. Germline-derived CDR1 and CDR2 are MNHEY and SMNVEV (reference sequence). The CDR3 DNA sequence: TGTGCCAGCAGTTCACCGCTCCGGGCCCGCAGGGGCAATGAGCAGTTCTTC. Protein product: CASSSPLRARRGNEQFF.

This chain connects TRBV5-4 to TRBJ2-1; 10 bases map to TRBD2. Germline CDR1 and CDR2: SGHNT and YYREEE (reference sequence). Losses at the gene ends were 4 bases for V and 5 bases for J; bases not matched to a gene: 6. The CDR3 extends over 15 amino acids. The CDR3: CASSLGTSENNEQFF. In nucleotides, the CDR3 is TGTGCCAGCAGCCTCGGGACTAGCGAGAACAATGAGCAGTTCTTC.

The chain uses TRBV11-3 and TRBJ1-2; 10 bases map to TRBD1. V was clipped by 4 bases and J by 5 bases; unmatched bases: 1. Germline V gives CDR1 SGHNT, CDR2 YENEEA. The CDR3 length is 13 residues. In nucleotides, the CDR3 is TGTGCCAGCAGCTCGGGACAGGGGTATGGCTACACCTTC. It is translated as CASSSGQGYGYTF.

The chain recombines TRBV7-2 with TRBJ1-5; no clear D. Trimming removed 1 base from V and 3 bases from J, with 4 bases in between. Per the germline V gene, CDR1 is SGHTA and CDR2 is FQGNSA. The CDR3 spans 13 residues. Here the CDR3 DNA reads TGTGCCAGCAGCTTAGTAGTCAATCAGCCCCAGCATTTT. Its translation: CASSLVVNQPQHF.

V is TRBV3-1 (or the pseudogene TRBV3-2) and J is TRBJ2-5, with TRBD2 matching 7 bases. The V gene's germline CDR1 is LGHDT and CDR2 YNNKEL (reference sequence). V shed 1 base, J shed 2 bases, and the junction held 4 bases outside the gene matches. The CDR3 spans 15 residues. The CDR3 nucleotides are TGTGCCAGCAGCCAAGTGTTTAGCGGGCAAGAGACCCAGTACTTC. As protein: CASSQVFSGQETQYF.

The chain is built from TRBV6-5 and TRBJ1-6, with D unresolved. The CDR3 has 13 residues. Trimming took 0 bases from V and 8 from J, leaving 5 bases between them. The germline gives CDR1 MNHEY, CDR2 SVGAGI. The CDR3 spells CASSYSPDSPLHF. The CDR3, as DNA: TGTGCCAGCAGTTACTCTCCGGATTCACCCCTCCACTTT.

The chain employs TRBV20-1 and TRBJ2-3, with no clear D. There are 15 residues in the CDR3. Per the germline V gene, CDR1 is DFQATT and CDR2 is SNEGSKA (reference sequence). V shed 3 bases and J shed 4 bases, with 17 bases lying between them. CDR3 residues: CSASGLPSVPDTQYF. In DNA form, the CDR3 reads TGCAGTGCTAGTGGTCTACCGTCCGTCCCAGATACGCAGTATTTT.

V and J are TRBV4-3 and TRBJ2-1; tentatively, D is TRBD2 (6 bases). Germline assignment: CDR1 LGHNA and CDR2 YSLEER. The CDR3 contains 16 residues. Trimming took off 0 bases at V and 0 bases at J, with 9 bases between the two ends. CDR3 coding DNA: TGCGCCAGCAGCCAAGATGGAGGGAGCTCCTACAATGAGCAGTTCTTC. Amino acids: CASSQDGGSSYNEQFF.

J is TRBJ2-5 and V is TRBV6-5; a possible D gene is TRBD2 (6 bases). Between the trimmed V and J ends, which lost 7 bases and 2 bases, there was a span of 11 bases. From germline, CDR1 is MNHEY and CDR2 SVGAGI. The CDR3 is 13 amino acids. The CDR3 region has the DNA TGTGCCAGCACTACCGGGACTCAAGAGACCCAGTACTTC. Its translation: CASTTGTQETQYF.

V usage is TRBV13 and J usage is TRBJ2-3; 10 nucleotides agree with TRBD2. The CDR3 sequence is 16 residues long. V lost 5 bases to trimming and J lost 0 bases; unmatched junction nucleotides: 5. The germline CDR1 and CDR2 sequences are PRHDT and FYEKMQ (reference sequence). The CDR3 DNA follows: TGTGCCAGCAGCCTGAGACTAGCGGGTAGCACAGATACGCAGTATTTT. Translation: CASSLRLAGSTDTQYF.